This TCR beta chain was obtained from a study of identical twins. Overall study findings and caveats: Models underestimated how often monozygotic twins shared out-of-frame TCR alpha. Some out-of-frame alpha sequences were shared by twins, and these showed excess low generation probability.

Germline V gene sequence: CDR1 LGHDT, CDR2 YNNKEL (reference sequence). The CDR3 runs to 16 residues. Trimming took 5 bases from V and 1 from J; bases not matched to a gene: 11. Regarding this clonotype: Its antigen is undetermined.

Unique molecular identifiers were in the cDNA, with template-switch universal primer binding. TCRdb passed the 5' RACE reads through MiXCR, listing each CDR3 protein once. This table has around 250,000 distinct CDR3 sequences, 12% appearing once. These sequences were also reported in another study, on yellow fever vaccine responses in identical twins. That source notes: Twins reportedly mounted vaccine T cell responses that seemed partly convergent, partly personalized.

Sequencing was performed on memory (CD45RO+) T cells sorted from blood. This sequence originates from a woman between 18 and 29 years old in good health. This rearrangement joins TRBV3-1 to TRBJ2-7; the match to TRBD1 covers 7 bases. The CDR3 here is CASSTDPDRASYEQYF. In DNA form, the CDR3 reads TGTGCCAGCAGCACAGACCCCGACAGGGCGTCCTACGAGCAGTACTTC.